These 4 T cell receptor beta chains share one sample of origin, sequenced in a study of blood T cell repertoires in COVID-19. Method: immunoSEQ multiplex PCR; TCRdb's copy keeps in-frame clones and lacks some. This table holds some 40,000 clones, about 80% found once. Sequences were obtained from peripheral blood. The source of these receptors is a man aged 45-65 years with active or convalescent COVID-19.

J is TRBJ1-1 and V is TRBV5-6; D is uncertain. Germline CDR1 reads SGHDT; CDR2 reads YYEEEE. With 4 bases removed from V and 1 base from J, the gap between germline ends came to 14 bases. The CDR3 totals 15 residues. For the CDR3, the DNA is TGTGCCAGCAGCGCGGCGACGGGAGAGAACACTGAAGCTTTCTTT. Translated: CASSAATGENTEAFF.

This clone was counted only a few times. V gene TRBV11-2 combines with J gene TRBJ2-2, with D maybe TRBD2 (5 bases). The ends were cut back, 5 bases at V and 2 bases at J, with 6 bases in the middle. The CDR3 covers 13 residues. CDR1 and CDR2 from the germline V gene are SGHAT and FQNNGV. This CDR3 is CASSRTNTGELFF. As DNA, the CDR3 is TGTGCCAGCAGCAGGACTAACACCGGGGAGCTGTTTTTT.

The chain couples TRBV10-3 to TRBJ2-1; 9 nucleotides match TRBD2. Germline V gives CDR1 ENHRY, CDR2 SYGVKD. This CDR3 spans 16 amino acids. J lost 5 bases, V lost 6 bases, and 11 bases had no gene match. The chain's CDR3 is CAIRGGGGANDNEQFF. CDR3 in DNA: TGTGCCATCAGGGGGGGCGGGGGGGCGAACGACAATGAGCAGTTCTTC.

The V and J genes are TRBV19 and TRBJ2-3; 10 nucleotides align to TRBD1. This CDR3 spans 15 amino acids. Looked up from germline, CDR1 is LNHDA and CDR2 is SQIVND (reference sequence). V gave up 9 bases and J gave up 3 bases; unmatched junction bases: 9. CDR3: CASARSGQGTDTQYF. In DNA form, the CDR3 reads TGTGCCAGCGCCCGGTCGGGACAGGGGACAGATACGCAGTATTTT.